This TCR beta chain was captured in a study of blood T cells in healthy people across ages. Isolation of PBMCs gave at least 7 million cells per sample. This CDR3 has 16 residues. The germline CDR1 and CDR2 sequences are MNHEY and SMNVEV (reference sequence). V lost 2 bases to trimming and J lost 3 bases, with 13 bases between them. A second PCR of 7 to 11 cycles used a sample-barcoded 5' primer and a J-beta primer mix. TCRdb re-called the 5' RACE reads through MiXCR, storing one row per CDR3 protein. The sample has around 800,000 distinct CDR3 sequences, around 62% seen once; the top ten hold 28%. The receptor was derived from a man aged 25-45 years in good health. The chain uses TRBV27 and TRBJ1-4; D possibly corresponds to TRBD1 (6 bases). The sample was blood. The CDR3 DNA follows: TGTGCCAGCAGTTTAGGGGGGCGGGGACCTAATGAAAAACTGTTTTTT. This gives the protein CASSLGGRGPNEKLFF.